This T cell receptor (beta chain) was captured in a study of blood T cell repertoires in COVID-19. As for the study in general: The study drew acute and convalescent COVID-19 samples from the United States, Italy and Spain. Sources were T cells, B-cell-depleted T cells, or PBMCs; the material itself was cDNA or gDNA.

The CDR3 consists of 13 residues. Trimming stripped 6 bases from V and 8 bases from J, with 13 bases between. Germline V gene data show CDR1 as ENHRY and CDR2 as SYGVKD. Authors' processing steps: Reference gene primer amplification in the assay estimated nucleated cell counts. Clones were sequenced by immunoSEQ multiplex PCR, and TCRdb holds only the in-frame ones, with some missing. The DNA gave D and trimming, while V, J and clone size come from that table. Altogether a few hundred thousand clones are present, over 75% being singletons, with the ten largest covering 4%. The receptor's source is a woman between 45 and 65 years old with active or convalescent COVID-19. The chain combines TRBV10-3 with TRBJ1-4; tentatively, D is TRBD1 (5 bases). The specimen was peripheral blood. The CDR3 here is CAISETTVEKLFF. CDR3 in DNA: TGTGCCATCAGCGAGACGACAGTCGAAAAACTGTTTTTT.